This T cell receptor (beta chain) was sequenced for a study of CD8+CD57+ T cells in acquired aplastic anemia. This clonotype was recorded at least ten times. What it binds is unknown. Whoever was chosen for sequencing had shown CD8+CD57+ cell expansion by flow cytometry. Patients, without exception, had severe acquired aplastic anemia. Notes on the study in general: Levels of CD8+ Simpson's diversity were not significantly distinct in patients versus controls. Patients and controls had in common fewer than 30 CD8+ CDR3 sequences.

CDR3 and TCR beta VDJ profiling relied on a genomic DNA template. MiXCR was run by TCRdb on the reads, yielding one entry per CDR3 protein. This sample has roughly 280,000 distinct CDR3 sequences, with approximately 57% found just once. CDR1 is LGHDT and CDR2 is YNNKEL in the germline V gene (reference sequence). Trimming stripped 3 bases from V and 3 bases from J, with 11 bases between. This CDR3 has 14 residues. The sample taken for sequencing was sorted CD4+, CD8+, or CD8+CD57+ T cells (not recorded which) from PBMCs. This TCR came from a human donor with aplastic anemia. The V call is TRBV3-1, the J call TRBJ2-5; tentatively, D is TRBD1 or TRBD2 (5 bases each). CDR3 bases: TGTGCCAGCAGCCAGGGGACCACGAAAGAGACCCAGTACTTC. Protein sequence: CASSQGTTKETQYF.